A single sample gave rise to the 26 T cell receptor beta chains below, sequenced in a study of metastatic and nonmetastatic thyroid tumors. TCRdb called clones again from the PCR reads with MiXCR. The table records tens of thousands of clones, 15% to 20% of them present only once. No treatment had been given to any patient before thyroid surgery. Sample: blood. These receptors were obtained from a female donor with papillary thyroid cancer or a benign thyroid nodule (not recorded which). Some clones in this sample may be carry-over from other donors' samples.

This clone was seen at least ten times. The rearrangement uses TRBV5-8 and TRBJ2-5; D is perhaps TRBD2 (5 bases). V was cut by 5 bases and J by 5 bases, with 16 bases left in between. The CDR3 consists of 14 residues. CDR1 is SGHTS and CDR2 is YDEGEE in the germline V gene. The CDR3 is CASREVGGPETQYF. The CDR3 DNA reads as TGTGCCAGCAGGGAGGTAGGTGGCCCTGAGACCCAGTACTTC.

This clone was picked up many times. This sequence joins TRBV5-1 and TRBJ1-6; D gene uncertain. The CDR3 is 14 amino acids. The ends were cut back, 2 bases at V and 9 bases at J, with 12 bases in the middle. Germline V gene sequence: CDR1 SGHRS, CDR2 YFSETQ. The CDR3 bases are TGCGCCAGCAGCTTCGACCGGGGTAGTTCACCCCTCCACTTT. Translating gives CASSFDRGSSPLHF.

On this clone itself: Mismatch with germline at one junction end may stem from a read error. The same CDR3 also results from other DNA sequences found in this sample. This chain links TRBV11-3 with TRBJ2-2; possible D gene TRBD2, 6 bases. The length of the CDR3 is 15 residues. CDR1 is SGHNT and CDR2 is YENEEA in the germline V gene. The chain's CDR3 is CASSLSGRSTGELFF. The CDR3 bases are TGTGCCAGCAGCCTTAGCGGTAGGAGCACCGGTGAGCTGTTTTTT.

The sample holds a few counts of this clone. CDR3 in DNA: TGCGCCAGCAGCTTGGAATCTATAGGGGGAGGAGAGACCCAGTACTTC. It encodes CASSLESIGGGETQYF. The chain carries TRBV5-1 and TRBJ2-5; D may be TRBD1 or TRBD2 (6 bases each). Germline lookup yields CDR1 SGHRS and CDR2 YFSETQ. Deletions cut 0 bases from V and 4 bases from J, with 16 bases between. CDR3 length equals 16 residues.

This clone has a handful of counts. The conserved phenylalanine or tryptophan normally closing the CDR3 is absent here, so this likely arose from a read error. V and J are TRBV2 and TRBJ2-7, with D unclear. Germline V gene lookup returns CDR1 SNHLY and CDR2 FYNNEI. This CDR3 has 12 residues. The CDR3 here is CASSALPYGQYL. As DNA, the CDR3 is TGTGCCAGCAGTGCCTTGCCCTACGGGCAGTACCTC.

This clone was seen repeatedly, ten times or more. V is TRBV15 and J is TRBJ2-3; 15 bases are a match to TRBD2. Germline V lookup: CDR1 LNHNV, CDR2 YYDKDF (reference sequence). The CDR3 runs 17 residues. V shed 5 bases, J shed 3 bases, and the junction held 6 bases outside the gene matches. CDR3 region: CATSDGTSGGWTDTQYF. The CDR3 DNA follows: TGTGCCACCAGCGATGGGACTAGCGGGGGGTGGACAGATACGCAGTATTTT.

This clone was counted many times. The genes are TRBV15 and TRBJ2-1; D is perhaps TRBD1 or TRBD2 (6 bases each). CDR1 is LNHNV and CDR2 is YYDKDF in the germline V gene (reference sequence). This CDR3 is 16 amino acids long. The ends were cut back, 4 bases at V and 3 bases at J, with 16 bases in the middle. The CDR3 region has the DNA TGTGCCACCAGCAAAGGGGGGTCTCGCGGCTACAATGAGCAGTTCTTC. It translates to CATSKGGSRGYNEQFF.

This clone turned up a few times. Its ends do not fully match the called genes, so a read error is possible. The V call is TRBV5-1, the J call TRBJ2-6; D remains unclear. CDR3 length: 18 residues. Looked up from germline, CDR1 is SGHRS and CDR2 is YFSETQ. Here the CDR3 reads CASSLVVDAISVANVLTF. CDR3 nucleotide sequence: TGCGCCAGCAGCTTGGTAGTGGACGCCATCTCTGTGGCCAACGTCCTTACTTTC.

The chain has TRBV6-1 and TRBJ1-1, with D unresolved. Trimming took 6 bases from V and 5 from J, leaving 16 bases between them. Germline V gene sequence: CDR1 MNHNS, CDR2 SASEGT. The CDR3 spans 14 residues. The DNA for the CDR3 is TGTGCCAGCAGCAGGTATAGCGGGTGGACTGAAGCTTTCTTT. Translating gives CASSRYSGWTEAFF.

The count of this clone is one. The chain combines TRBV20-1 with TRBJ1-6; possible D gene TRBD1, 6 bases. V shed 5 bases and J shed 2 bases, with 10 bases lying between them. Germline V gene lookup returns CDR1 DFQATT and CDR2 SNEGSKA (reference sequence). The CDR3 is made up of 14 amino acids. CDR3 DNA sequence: TGCAGTGCTCCCGACAGGACCTATAATTCACCCCTCCACTTT. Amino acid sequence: CSAPDRTYNSPLHF.

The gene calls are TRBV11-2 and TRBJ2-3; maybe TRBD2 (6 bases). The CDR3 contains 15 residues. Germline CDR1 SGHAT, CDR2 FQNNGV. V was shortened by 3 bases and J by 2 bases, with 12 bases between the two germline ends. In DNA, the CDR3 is TGTGCCAGCAGCTTGGGGGACTTCCTCACAGATACGCAGTATTTT. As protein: CASSLGDFLTDTQYF.

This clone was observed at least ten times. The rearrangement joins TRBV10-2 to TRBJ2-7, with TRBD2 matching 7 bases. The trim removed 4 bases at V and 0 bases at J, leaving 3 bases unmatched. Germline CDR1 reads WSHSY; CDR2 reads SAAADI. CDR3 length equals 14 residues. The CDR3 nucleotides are TGCGCCAGCAGTGCAGCGGGGAGCTCCTACGAGCAGTACTTC. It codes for CASSAAGSSYEQYF.

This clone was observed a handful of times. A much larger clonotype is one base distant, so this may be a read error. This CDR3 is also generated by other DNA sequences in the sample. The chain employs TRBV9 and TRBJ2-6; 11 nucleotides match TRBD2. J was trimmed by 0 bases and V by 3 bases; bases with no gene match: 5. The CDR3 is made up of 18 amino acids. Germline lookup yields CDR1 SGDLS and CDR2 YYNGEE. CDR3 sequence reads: CASSAYSGRASGANVLTF. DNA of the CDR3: TGTGCCAGCAGCGCCTATAGCGGGAGGGCCTCTGGGGCCAACGTCCTGACTTTC.

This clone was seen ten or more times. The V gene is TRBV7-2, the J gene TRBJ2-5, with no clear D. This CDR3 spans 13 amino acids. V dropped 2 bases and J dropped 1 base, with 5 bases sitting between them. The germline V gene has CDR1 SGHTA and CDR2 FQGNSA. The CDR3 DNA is TGTGCCAGCAGCTTACTAATCCAAGAGACCCAGTACTTC. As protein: CASSLLIQETQYF. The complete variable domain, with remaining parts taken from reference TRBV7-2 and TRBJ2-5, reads GAGVSQSPSNKVTEKGKDVELRCDPISGHTALYWYRQSLGQGLEFLIYFQGNSAPDKSGLPSDRFSAERTGGSVSTLTIQRTQQEDSAVYLCASSLLIQETQYFGPGTRLLVL.

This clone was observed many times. In DNA, the CDR3 is TGTGCCAGCAGCTACACCACAGGGAACACTGAAGCTTTCTTT. Protein: CASSYTTGNTEAFF. The rearrangement links TRBV12-3 or TRBV12-4 to TRBJ1-1; tentative D call: TRBD1 (5 bases). V lost 6 bases and J lost 1, with 12 bases in between. The CDR3 has 14 residues.

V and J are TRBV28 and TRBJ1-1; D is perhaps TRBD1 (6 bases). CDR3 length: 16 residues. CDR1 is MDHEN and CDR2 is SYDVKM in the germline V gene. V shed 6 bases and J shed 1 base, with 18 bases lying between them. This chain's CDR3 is CASSSEGRGANTEAFF. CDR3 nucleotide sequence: TGTGCCAGCAGCTCTGAGGGGAGGGGGGCGAACACTGAAGCTTTCTTT.

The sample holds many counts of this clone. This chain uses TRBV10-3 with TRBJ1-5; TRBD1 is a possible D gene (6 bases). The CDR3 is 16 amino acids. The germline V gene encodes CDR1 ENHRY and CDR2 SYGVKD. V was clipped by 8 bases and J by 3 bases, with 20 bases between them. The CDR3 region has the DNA TGTGCCATCTCCGGGGGGCCCGGGGGACCCAATCAGCCCCAGCATTTT. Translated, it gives CAISGGPGGPNQPQHF.

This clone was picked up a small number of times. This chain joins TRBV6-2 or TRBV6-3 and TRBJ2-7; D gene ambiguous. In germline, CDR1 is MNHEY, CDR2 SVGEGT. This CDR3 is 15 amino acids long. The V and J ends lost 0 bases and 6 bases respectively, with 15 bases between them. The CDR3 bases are TGTGCCAGCAGTTACTCGTTCGAGACACTCAGCGAGCAGTACTTC. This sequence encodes CASSYSFETLSEQYF.

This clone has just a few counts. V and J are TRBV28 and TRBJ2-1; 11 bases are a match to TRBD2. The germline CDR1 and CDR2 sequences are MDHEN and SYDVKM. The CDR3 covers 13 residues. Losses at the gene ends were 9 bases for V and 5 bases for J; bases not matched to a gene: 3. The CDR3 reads CARVGLADNEQFF. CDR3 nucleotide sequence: TGTGCCAGGGTGGGACTAGCGGACAATGAGCAGTTCTTC.

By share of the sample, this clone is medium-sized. CDR3 sequence (DNA): TGTGCCAGCACCCAAACCGGCAGGGGTTCACCCCTCCACTTT. Its translation: CASTQTGRGSPLHF. The rearrangement links TRBV2 to TRBJ1-6, with D possibly TRBD1 on 6 matching bases. Germline V lookup: CDR1 SNHLY, CDR2 FYNNEI. This CDR3 has 14 amino acids. The V and J ends lost 7 bases and 9 bases respectively, with 16 bases between them.

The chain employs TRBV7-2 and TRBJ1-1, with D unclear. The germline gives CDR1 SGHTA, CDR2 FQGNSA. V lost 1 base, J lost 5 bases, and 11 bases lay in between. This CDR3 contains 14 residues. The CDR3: CASSLDGVRTEAFF. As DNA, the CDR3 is TGTGCCAGCAGCTTAGATGGGGTTCGGACTGAAGCTTTCTTT. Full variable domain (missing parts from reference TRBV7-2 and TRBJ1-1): GAGVSQSPSNKVTEKGKDVELRCDPISGHTALYWYRQSLGQGLEFLIYFQGNSAPDKSGLPSDRFSAERTGGSVSTLTIQRTQQEDSAVYLCASSLDGVRTEAFFGQGTRLTVV.

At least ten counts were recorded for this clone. DNA for the CDR3: TGTGCCAGTAGTATAGCAAGGGGGAGTGAGCAGTACTTC. It translates to CASSIARGSEQYF. V gene TRBV19 combines with J gene TRBJ2-7; TRBD1 is a possible D gene (6 bases). CDR1 is LNHDA, CDR2 SQIVND, per germline (reference sequence). The CDR3 length is 13 residues. Trimming took 1 base from V and 7 from J, leaving 11 bases between them. The variable domain in full, completed from reference TRBV19 and TRBJ2-7, reads DGGITQSPKYLFRKEGQNVTLSCEQNLNHDAMYWYRQDPGQGLRLIYYSQIVNDFQKGDIAEGYSVSREKKESFPLTVTSAQKNPTAFYLCASSIARGSEQYFGPGTRLTVT.

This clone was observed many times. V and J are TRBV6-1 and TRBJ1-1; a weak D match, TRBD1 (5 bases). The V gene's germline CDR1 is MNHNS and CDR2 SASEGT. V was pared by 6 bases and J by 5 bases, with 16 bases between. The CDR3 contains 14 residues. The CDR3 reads CASRPSGPGTEAFF. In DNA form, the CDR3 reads TGTGCCAGCAGGCCCTCAGGGCCAGGGACTGAAGCTTTCTTT.

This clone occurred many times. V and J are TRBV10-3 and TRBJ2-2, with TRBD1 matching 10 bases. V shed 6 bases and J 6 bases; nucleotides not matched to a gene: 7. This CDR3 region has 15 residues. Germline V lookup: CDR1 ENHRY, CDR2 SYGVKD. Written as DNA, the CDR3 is TGTGCCATCAGAGCCGGGACAGGGGAGGCCGGGGAGCTGTTTTTT. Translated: CAIRAGTGEAGELFF.

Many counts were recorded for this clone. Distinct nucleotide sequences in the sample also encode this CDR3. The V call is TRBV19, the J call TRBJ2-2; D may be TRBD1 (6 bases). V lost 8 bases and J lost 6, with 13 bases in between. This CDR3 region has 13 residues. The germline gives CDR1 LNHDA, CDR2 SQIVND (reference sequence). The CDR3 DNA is TGTGCCAGTGGGCTCGGACAGTCCGGGGAGCTGTTTTTT. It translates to CASGLGQSGELFF.

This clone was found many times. The CDR3 sequence: CAWSVPRGGWASGNTIYF. CDR3 DNA sequence: TGTGCCTGGAGTGTACCCAGGGGAGGATGGGCCTCTGGAAACACCATATATTTT. The genes are TRBV30 and TRBJ1-3; TRBD1 might be the D (6 bases). The CDR3 covers 18 residues. The germline V gene encodes CDR1 GTSNPN and CDR2 SVGIG (reference sequence). The ends were cut back, 0 bases at V and 0 bases at J, with 18 bases in the middle.